A single sample is the source of the 7 T cell receptor beta chains below, sequenced in a study of blood T cell repertoires in COVID-19. Using immunoSEQ multiplex PCR, the repertoire was profiled, and TCRdb retains in-frame clones only, with some absent. The sample lists under 250,000 clones, approximately 89% occurring once. Sequencing used PBMCs or T cells enriched from blood (not recorded which). Receptor source: a woman in her twenties or thirties who had been exposed to COVID-19.

The chain uses TRBV28 and TRBJ1-1; 8 bases map to TRBD1. Germline loops: CDR1 MDHEN, CDR2 SYDVKM. The CDR3 is 12 amino acids. V gave up 4 bases and J gave up 9 bases; unmatched junction bases: 4. The CDR3, as DNA: TGTGCCAGCAGTTCTGACAGGGGTAAAGCTTTCTTT. Its protein product is CASSSDRGKAFF.

Here the CDR3 DNA reads TGCAGTGTTCAGGGACAAGAGACCCAGTACTTC. The encoded protein is CSVQGQETQYF. The genes are TRBV20-1 and TRBJ2-5; possibly TRBD1 for D (5 bases). The CDR3 runs 11 residues. Per the germline V gene, CDR1 is DFQATT and CDR2 is SNEGSKA (reference sequence). V gave up 7 bases and J gave up 2 bases, with 8 bases separating them.

This chain joins TRBV9 and TRBJ2-1; D uncertain. There are 18 residues in the CDR3. The germline V gene has CDR1 SGDLS and CDR2 YYNGEE. Trimming pared 2 bases from V and 0 bases from J, leaving 18 bases between. The CDR3 DNA is TGTGCCAGCAGCGTGGGTGGGTTACGGCGGAGCTCCTACAATGAGCAGTTCTTC. Its translation: CASSVGGLRRSSYNEQFF.

This chain links TRBV11-2 with TRBJ1-5, with a possible D match to TRBD1 (6 bases). CDR1 and CDR2 (germline): SGHAT, FQNNGV. Trimming took off 4 bases at V and 1 base at J, with 8 bases between the two ends. CDR3 length equals 14 residues. Here the CDR3 reads CASSWTASNQPQHF. DNA of the CDR3: TGTGCCAGCAGCTGGACAGCCAGCAATCAGCCCCAGCATTTT.

The chain links TRBV2 to TRBJ1-2, with 7 bases matching TRBD1. Germline V gene data show CDR1 as SNHLY and CDR2 as FYNNEI. Trimming cost V 6 bases and J 3 bases; bases outside gene matches: 7. The CDR3 has 14 residues. The CDR3 DNA follows: TGTGCCAGCAGGAGGGGACAGCTTTACTATGGCTACACCTTC. Amino acids: CASRRGQLYYGYTF.

The chain joins TRBV5-1 to TRBJ1-1; tentative D call: TRBD1 (5 bases). Germline loops: CDR1 SGHRS, CDR2 YFSETQ. This CDR3 spans 16 amino acids. V was clipped by 4 bases and J by 1 base, with 17 bases between them. The CDR3 region is CASSLLAQGRNTEAFF. The CDR3 DNA follows: TGCGCCAGCAGCCTCCTAGCGCAGGGCCGGAACACTGAAGCTTTCTTT. The whole variable domain, filled in from reference TRBV5-1 and TRBJ1-1, reads KAGVTQTPRYLIKTRGQQVTLSCSPISGHRSVSWYQQTPGQGLQFLFEYFSETQRNKGNFPGRFSGRQFSNSRSEMNVSTLELGDSALYLCASSLLAQGRNTEAFFGQGTRLTVV.

As to this clone: Other DNA sequences in this sample translate to the same CDR3. The chain combines TRBV30 with TRBJ1-1; TRBD1 might be the D (6 bases). The germline gives CDR1 GTSNPN, CDR2 SVGIG (reference sequence). CDR3 length: 12 residues. V dropped 0 bases and J dropped 5 bases, with 7 bases sitting between them. The CDR3, as DNA: TGTGCCTGGAGTGTAGGGGGAACTGAAGCTTTCTTT. Amino acids: CAWSVGGTEAFF.